This is a list of T cell receptor beta chains from one sample in a study of blood T cell repertoires in COVID-19. Generated by immunoSEQ multiplex PCR, the TCRdb table keeps only in-frame clones and is missing some. The repertoire holds about 190,000 clones, more than 60% seen once, with roughly 13% in the top ten. The sequenced sample consisted of peripheral blood. The receptors originated from a man in his fifties who had recovered from COVID-19. The CDR3 runs from the conserved cysteine through the conserved F or W. Fields, in order: J gene, D gene, clone size, V gene, CDR3 protein, CDR3 DNA. The D gene is left open where the match is weak. Clone size is not always given. Where it is, it says once, few, many or a class for expanded clones.

j_call: TRBJ2-1; d_call: NA; clone_size: NA; v_call: TRBV30; cdr3_aa: CAWSSAAGISYNEQFF; cdr3_nt: TGTGCCTGGAGTAGTGCAGCGGGCATCTCCTACAATGAGCAGTTCTTC
j_call: TRBJ2-2; d_call: NA; clone_size: NA; v_call: TRBV19; cdr3_aa: CASSVELAGGELFF; cdr3_nt: TGTGCCAGTAGTGTGGAGCTAGCAGGCGGGGAGCTGTTTTTT
j_call: TRBJ2-5; d_call: NA; clone_size: NA; v_call: TRBV12-3/TRBV12-4; cdr3_aa: CASSLDRETQYF; cdr3_nt: TGTGCCAGCAGTTTAGACCGGGAGACCCAGTACTTC
j_call: TRBJ2-5; d_call: NA; clone_size: NA; v_call: TRBV7-2; cdr3_aa: CASSFDSHETQYF; cdr3_nt: TGTGCCAGCAGCTTCGACAGTCATGAGACCCAGTACTTC
j_call: TRBJ1-1; d_call: NA; clone_size: NA; v_call: TRBV27; cdr3_aa: CASKRQSLWNTEAFF; cdr3_nt: TGTGCCAGCAAGCGCCAGAGCCTATGGAACACTGAAGCTTTCTTT
j_call: TRBJ2-7; d_call: NA; clone_size: NA; v_call: TRBV28; cdr3_aa: CASSFTVYEQYF; cdr3_nt: TGTGCCAGCAGTTTTACGGTCTACGAGCAGTACTTC
j_call: TRBJ2-5; d_call: TRBD1; clone_size: few; v_call: TRBV27; cdr3_aa: CASTARQGEETQYF; cdr3_nt: TGTGCCAGCACAGCGAGACAGGGGGAAGAGACCCAGTACTTC
j_call: TRBJ2-7; d_call: NA; clone_size: once; v_call: TRBV27; cdr3_aa: CASSQDRITYEQYF; cdr3_nt: TGTGCCAGCAGTCAGGACAGAATCACCTACGAGCAGTACTTC
j_call: TRBJ2-7; d_call: NA; clone_size: NA; v_call: TRBV11-2; cdr3_aa: CASSWAGTYEQYF; cdr3_nt: TGTGCCAGCAGCTGGGCCGGAACCTACGAGCAGTACTTC
j_call: TRBJ1-1; d_call: NA; clone_size: NA; v_call: TRBV7-9; cdr3_aa: CASSWQGYPEAFF; cdr3_nt: TGTGCCAGCAGCTGGCAGGGTTACCCTGAAGCTTTCTTT
j_call: TRBJ2-3; d_call: TRBD1; clone_size: NA; v_call: TRBV7-2; cdr3_aa: CASSLERRQGGDTQYF; cdr3_nt: TGTGCCAGCAGCTTAGAACGACGACAGGGCGGAGATACGCAGTATTTT
j_call: TRBJ2-1; d_call: TRBD2; clone_size: NA; v_call: TRBV5-1; cdr3_aa: CASSPGLADEQFF; cdr3_nt: TGCGCCAGCAGCCCGGGACTAGCAGACGAGCAGTTCTTC
j_call: TRBJ1-3; d_call: TRBD1; clone_size: few; v_call: TRBV25-1; cdr3_aa: CASATGIGNTIYF; cdr3_nt: TGTGCCAGCGCGACAGGGATCGGAAACACCATATATTTT
j_call: TRBJ2-1; d_call: TRBD2; clone_size: once; v_call: TRBV29-1; cdr3_aa: CSVDVLAGVYNEQFF; cdr3_nt: TGCAGCGTGGACGTACTAGCGGGAGTCTACAATGAGCAGTTCTTC
j_call: TRBJ2-1; d_call: TRBD2; clone_size: NA; v_call: TRBV4-3; cdr3_aa: CASRKQGTSGNYNEQFF; cdr3_nt: TGCGCCAGCAGGAAACAAGGGACTAGCGGGAACTACAATGAGCAGTTCTTC
j_call: TRBJ2-2; d_call: NA; clone_size: NA; v_call: TRBV10-1; cdr3_aa: CASSSSGDTGELFF; cdr3_nt: TGCGCCAGCAGTAGCAGCGGCGACACCGGGGAGCTGTTTTTT
j_call: TRBJ2-1; d_call: TRBD2; clone_size: NA; v_call: TRBV11-3; cdr3_aa: CASSFSGRNEQFF; cdr3_nt: TGTGCCAGCAGCTTTAGCGGGCGAAATGAGCAGTTCTTC